The rows below give T cell receptor beta chains drawn from one sample of a study of OX40 agonist ivuxolimab in advanced cancers. Assay used: immunoSEQ multiplex PCR; TCRdb lists only in-frame clones, some missing. Among about 80,000 clones listed, around 86% were seen once. Sequenced here: CD4+ or CD8+ T cells sorted from blood, sampled in a trial of the OX40 agonist ivuxolimab. These TCRs come from an adult with an advanced solid tumor such as melanoma, head and neck, liver or kidney cancer. The CDR3 runs from the conserved cysteine through the conserved F or W. The D gene is left open where the match is weak. Clone size is not always given. Where it is, it says once, few, many or a class for expanded clones.

>NA|NA|TRBV19|TRBJ2-2
CATQGPGELFF
TGTGCCACCCAGGGGCCCGGGGAGCTGTTTTTT
>NA|NA|TRBV2|TRBJ1-1
CASRDRGGTEAFF
TGTGCCAGCAGGGATCGGGGGGGCACTGAAGCTTTCTTT
>NA|NA|TRBV28|TRBJ1-5
CASSLGAPGTQPQHF
TGTGCCAGCAGTTTAGGGGCCCCAGGGACCCAGCCCCAGCATTTT
>NA|NA|TRBV19|TRBJ1-1
CASSIRSLSIPEAFF
TGTGCCAGTAGTATTCGCTCGCTTTCCATCCCTGAAGCTTTCTTT
>NA|medium-sized|TRBV6-1|TRBJ1-2
CASSTNYGYTF
TGTGCCAGCAGTACTAACTATGGCTACACCTTC
>NA|NA|TRBV5-1|TRBJ1-1
CASSLGPGSNTEAFF
TGCGCCAGCAGCTTGGGTCCGGGTTCTAACACTGAAGCTTTCTTT
>NA|NA|TRBV4-3|TRBJ1-4
CASSQDRGWGEKLFF
TGCGCCAGCAGCCAAGATAGGGGGTGGGGTGAAAAACTGTTTTTT
>TRBD2|NA|TRBV7-2|TRBJ2-7
CASSFPGLAGVVEQYF
TGTGCCAGCAGCTTCCCGGGACTAGCGGGAGTTGTCGAGCAGTACTTC
>NA|NA|TRBV30|TRBJ2-1
CAWSVSSFGEQFF
TGTGCCTGGAGTGTATCCAGCTTCGGTGAGCAGTTCTTC
>TRBD2|NA|TRBV29-1|TRBJ2-1
CSVGAGVAYNEQFF
TGCAGCGTTGGCGCGGGAGTCGCCTACAATGAGCAGTTCTTC
>TRBD1|NA|TRBV9|TRBJ1-1
CASSFLGGAEAFF
TGTGCCAGCAGCTTCTTAGGGGGCGCTGAAGCTTTCTTT
>TRBD2|NA|TRBV7-3|TRBJ2-1
CASSAKPGLGYEQFF
TGTGCCAGCAGCGCTAAACCGGGACTAGGTTATGAGCAGTTCTTC
>NA|NA|TRBV18|TRBJ1-1
CASSLLNTEAFF
TGTGCCAGCTCACTTCTGAACACTGAAGCTTTCTTT
>NA|NA|TRBV19|TRBJ2-2
CASSRGGNTGELFF
TGTGCCAGTAGTCGAGGGGGGAACACCGGGGAGCTGTTTTTT
>NA|once|TRBV6-7|TRBJ2-7
CASSYSPRSSYEQYF
TGTGCCAGCAGTTACTCCCCCAGAAGCTCCTACGAGCAGTACTTC
>TRBD2|NA|TRBV5-1|TRBJ2-2
CASSFLAGVSKGTGELFF
TGCGCCAGCAGCTTTCTAGCGGGAGTCTCGAAGGGGACCGGGGAGCTGTTTTTT
>TRBD2|NA|TRBV27|TRBJ2-7
CASSLRRGGVYEQYF
TGTGCCAGCAGTTTGAGGCGGGGGGGCGTATACGAGCAGTACTTC
>NA|NA|TRBV2|TRBJ2-7
CASSDQGRFYEQYF
TGTGCCAGCAGTGATCAGGGTAGGTTCTACGAGCAGTACTTC
>TRBD1|NA|TRBV9|TRBJ1-1
CASSVEGAGTEAFF
TGTGCCAGCAGCGTTGAGGGGGCGGGCACTGAAGCTTTCTTT
>NA|NA|TRBV6-1|TRBJ2-3
CASWGLFSTDTQYF
TGTGCCAGTTGGGGCCTATTTAGCACAGATACGCAGTATTTT
>TRBD2|NA|TRBV27|TRBJ2-1
CASGRAGGYNEQFF
TGTGCCAGCGGTAGGGCGGGAGGGTACAATGAGCAGTTCTTC
>TRBD2|NA|TRBV10-3|TRBJ2-1
CAISASGSNEQFF
TGTGCCATCAGTGCAAGCGGGAGTAATGAGCAGTTCTTC
>NA|NA|TRBV28|TRBJ1-5
CASSKGHSNQPQHF
TGTGCCAGCTCTAAGGGACACAGCAATCAGCCCCAGCATTTT
>TRBD1|NA|TRBV25-1|TRBJ2-7
CASILHRDSSYEQYF
TGTGCCAGCATTCTCCACCGGGACAGCTCTTACGAGCAGTACTTC
>NA|NA|TRBV2|TRBJ2-1
CASSRVEQFF
TGTGCCAGCAGCAGGGTTGAGCAGTTCTTC
>NA|NA|TRBV2|TRBJ1-4
CASNSRSSNEKLFF
TGTGCCAGCAATTCCCGATCCAGTAATGAAAAACTGTTTTTT
>TRBD1|NA|TRBV6-5|TRBJ1-6
CASSGQGANSPLHF
TGTGCCAGCAGCGGACAGGGGGCGAATTCACCCCTCCACTTT
>TRBD2|NA|TRBV30|TRBJ2-1
CAWSLAVGAYNEQFF
TGTGCCTGGAGTCTAGCGGTTGGGGCTTACAATGAGCAGTTCTTC
>NA|NA|TRBV10-2|TRBJ1-4
CASSRKPGFQEKLFF
TGCGCCAGCAGTCGGAAACCCGGGTTCCAGGAAAAACTGTTTTTT
>TRBD2|NA|TRBV9|TRBJ2-3
CASSVSGTSGTDTQYF
TGTGCCAGCAGCGTTTCCGGGACTAGCGGCACAGATACGCAGTATTTT
>NA|once|TRBV9|TRBJ1-6
CASSAQGPNSPLHF
TGTGCCAGCAGCGCACAGGGACCTAATTCACCCCTCCACTTT
>NA|few|TRBV6-1|TRBJ1-2
CASSEVTQPSTYGYTF
TGTGCCAGCAGTGAAGTTACACAGCCTTCAACCTATGGCTACACCTTC
>NA|NA|TRBV5-1|TRBJ2-2
CASSRTGSPGELFF
TGCGCCAGCAGCCGCACTGGGTCACCCGGGGAGCTGTTTTTT
>TRBD2|NA|TRBV5-1|TRBJ2-2
CASSAAGGMNTGELFF
TGCGCCAGCAGTGCGGCGGGGGGGATGAACACCGGGGAGCTGTTTTTT
>NA|NA|TRBV6-5|TRBJ1-6
CASSYEQGLRSPLHF
TGTGCCAGCAGTTACGAACAGGGTCTGCGTTCACCCCTCCACTTT
>NA|NA|TRBV28|TRBJ1-2
CASSLTGGGYTF
TGTGCCAGCAGTTTAACGGGCGGTGGCTACACCTTC
>TRBD1|NA|TRBV4-2|TRBJ1-4
CASSRGPGTGDEKLFF
TGTGCCAGCAGTCGAGGTCCGGGGACAGGGGATGAAAAACTGTTTTTT
>NA|NA|TRBV7-9|TRBJ2-7
CASSLDASYEQYF
TGTGCCAGCAGCTTGGACGCTTCCTACGAGCAGTACTTC
>TRBD1|NA|TRBV7-2|TRBJ2-7
CASTHTTGGRYEQYF
TGTGCCAGCACCCATACGACAGGGGGCAGGTACGAGCAGTACTTC
>TRBD1|NA|TRBV29-1|TRBJ2-5
CSVEDPGGARETQYF
TGCAGCGTTGAAGACCCAGGGGGCGCCCGAGAGACCCAGTACTTC
>TRBD1|NA|TRBV28|TRBJ1-5
CASSPPYGQGSQEQPQHF
TGTGCCAGCAGCCCCCCCTATGGACAGGGCTCTCAGGAGCAGCCCCAGCATTTT
>TRBD1|few|TRBV19|TRBJ1-2
CASRESVGQRFNIYGYTF
TGTGCCAGTAGAGAAAGTGTGGGACAGAGGTTTAACATCTATGGCTACACCTTC
>NA|NA|TRBV27|TRBJ2-2
CASSLYSPRYDTGELFF
TGTGCCAGCAGTTTATACTCGCCTAGGTACGACACCGGGGAGCTGTTTTTT
>NA|NA|TRBV5-1|TRBJ1-1
CASSSSGSGNTEAFF
TGCGCCAGCAGCTCATCTGGCTCAGGGAACACTGAAGCTTTCTTT
>NA|few|TRBV4-3|TRBJ2-6
CASSQDLRRLGKGGANVLTF
TGCGCCAGCAGCCAAGATTTAAGGCGCCTCGGGAAGGGTGGGGCCAACGTCCTGACTTTC
>NA|NA|TRBV28|TRBJ2-3
CASSFIDTQYF
TGTGCCAGCAGTTTCATAGATACGCAGTATTTT
>NA|NA|TRBV11-3|TRBJ2-3
CASSHITDTQYF
TGTGCCAGCAGTCACATCACAGATACGCAGTATTTT
>NA|NA|TRBV19|TRBJ1-1
CASSMGEGRNTEAFF
TGTGCCAGTAGTATGGGGGAGGGGAGGAACACTGAAGCTTTCTTT
>TRBD1|NA|TRBV7-2|TRBJ1-5
CASSPRAGGVQPQHF
TGTGCCAGCAGCCCACGAGCAGGGGGCGTTCAGCCCCAGCATTTT
>TRBD1|NA|TRBV19|TRBJ1-1
CASTLDRGINTEAFF
TGTGCCAGTACGCTTGACAGGGGAATAAACACTGAAGCTTTCTTT
>NA|NA|TRBV18|TRBJ2-7
CASLYEQYF
TGTGCCAGCCTCTACGAGCAGTACTTC
>TRBD1|NA|TRBV18|TRBJ2-7
CASSPPGNRGYEQYF
TGTGCCAGCTCACCACCTGGGAACAGGGGATACGAGCAGTACTTC
>TRBD1|NA|TRBV11-2|TRBJ2-3
CASSFDRVSTDTQYF
TGTGCCAGCAGCTTCGACAGGGTTAGCACAGATACGCAGTATTTT
>NA|NA|TRBV9|TRBJ2-1
CASSVEGNSYNEQFF
TGTGCCAGCAGCGTAGAAGGAAACTCCTACAATGAGCAGTTCTTC
>NA|NA|TRBV6-6|TRBJ2-7
CASSYSRGSYEQYF
TGTGCCAGCAGTTACTCGCGGGGCTCCTACGAGCAGTACTTC